The sequence of this T cell receptor (beta chain) was determined in a study of OX40 agonist ivuxolimab in advanced cancers. The wider study: An agonistic anti-OX40 (CD134) antibody, ivuxolimab, was used to treat the patients.

Study observations and caveats: Averaged across samples, CD8+ T cells carried more expanded clones than CD4+ did.

TCRdb's copy holds only in-frame clones and misses some; the assay was immunoSEQ multiplex PCR. The sample has 65,000 to 90,000 clones, roughly 90% seen once; the top ten hold 2.3%. Comments on this clone: What it binds is not known.

This clonotype originated in an adult with an advanced solid tumor such as melanoma, head and neck, liver or kidney cancer. Sequenced material: CD4+ or CD8+ T cells sorted from blood, taken in a trial of the OX40 agonist ivuxolimab.

The CDR3 sequence: CASSQGVGGGRTDTQYF. As DNA, the CDR3 is TGCGCCAGCAGCCAAGGAGTTGGTGGGGGACGCACAGATACGCAGTATTTT. The gene calls are TRBV4-1 and TRBJ2-3; D may correspond to TRBD1 or TRBD2 (5 bases each). The CDR3 consists of 17 residues. Germline CDR1 MGHRA, CDR2 YSYEKL. The V end was cut by 1 base, the J end by 1 base, with 15 bases between.